This entry is about one T cell receptor (beta chain). Antigen: not known. All of the isolated RNA was reverse transcribed, so expressed TCRB transcripts were sequenced. Libraries were prepared by immunoSEQ multiplex PCR; TCRdb keeps only in-frame clonotypes and omits some of them. Of about 190,000 clones detected, around 7.9% appear once; the ten largest clones hold 0.5%. Populations isolated by sorting all had purity greater than 95%. This CDR3 has 16 residues. Unmatched junction bases numbered 9, after V lost 5 bases and J lost 3 bases. CDR1 is SGHVS, CDR2 FNYEAQ, per germline. This specimen comes from a study of beta chain features in type 1 diabetes. Broader study findings: Sampled from patients, naive, central memory and Treg TCRB repertoires appeared more similar than those sampled from healthy donors. VDJ junctions in type 1 diabetes patients carried more deletions and fewer insertions. Type 1 diabetes patients had moderately but significantly shorter TCRB CDR3s in all four CD4+ subsets.

Specimen: central memory CD4+ T cells from blood. The receptor's source is a man between 18 and 35 years old with type 1 diabetes. The V gene is TRBV7-6, the J gene TRBJ2-7; TRBD2 matches at 11 bases. The CDR3 sequence: CASSPPSGRWVYEQYF. CDR3 coding DNA: TGTGCCAGCAGCCCCCCTAGCGGGAGGTGGGTCTACGAGCAGTACTTC.